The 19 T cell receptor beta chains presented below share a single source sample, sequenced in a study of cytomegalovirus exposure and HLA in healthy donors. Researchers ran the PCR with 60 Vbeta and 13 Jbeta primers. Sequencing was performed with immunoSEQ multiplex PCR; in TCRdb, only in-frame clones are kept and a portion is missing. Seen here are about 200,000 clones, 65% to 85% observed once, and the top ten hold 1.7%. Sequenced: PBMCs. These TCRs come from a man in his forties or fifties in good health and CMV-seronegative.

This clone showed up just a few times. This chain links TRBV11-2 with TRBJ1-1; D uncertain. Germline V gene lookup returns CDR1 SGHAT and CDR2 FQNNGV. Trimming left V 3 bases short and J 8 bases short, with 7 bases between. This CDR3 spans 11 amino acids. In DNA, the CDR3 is TGTGCCAGCAGCTTTCGAGGGGAAGCTTTCTTT. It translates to CASSFRGEAFF.

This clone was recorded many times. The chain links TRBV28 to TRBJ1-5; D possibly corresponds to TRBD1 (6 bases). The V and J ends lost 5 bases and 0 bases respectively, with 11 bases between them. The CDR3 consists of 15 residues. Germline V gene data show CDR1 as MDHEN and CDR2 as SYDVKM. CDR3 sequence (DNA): TGTGCCAGCAGTCCCACAGGGAGTAGCAATCAGCCCCAGCATTTT. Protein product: CASSPTGSSNQPQHF.

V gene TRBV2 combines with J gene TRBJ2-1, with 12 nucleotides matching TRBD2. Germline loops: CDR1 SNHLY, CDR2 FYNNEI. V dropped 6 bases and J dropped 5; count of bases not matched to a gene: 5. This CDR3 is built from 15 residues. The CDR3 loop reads CASSSTSGGDNEQFF. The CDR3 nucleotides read TGTGCCAGCAGCTCGACTAGCGGGGGAGACAATGAGCAGTTCTTC.

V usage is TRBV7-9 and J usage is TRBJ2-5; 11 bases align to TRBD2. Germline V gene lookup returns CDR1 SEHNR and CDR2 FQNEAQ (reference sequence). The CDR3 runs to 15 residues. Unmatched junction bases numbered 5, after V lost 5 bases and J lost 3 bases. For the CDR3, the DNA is TGTGCCAGCAGCACGCAACTAGCGGGAGAAGAGACCCAGTACTTC. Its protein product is CASSTQLAGEETQYF.

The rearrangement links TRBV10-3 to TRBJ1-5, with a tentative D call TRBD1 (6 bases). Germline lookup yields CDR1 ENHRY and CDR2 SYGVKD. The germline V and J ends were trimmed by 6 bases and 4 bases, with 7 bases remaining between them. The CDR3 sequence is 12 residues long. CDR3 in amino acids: CAISQGNQPQHF. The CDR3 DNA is TGTGCCATCAGCCAGGGGAATCAGCCCCAGCATTTT.

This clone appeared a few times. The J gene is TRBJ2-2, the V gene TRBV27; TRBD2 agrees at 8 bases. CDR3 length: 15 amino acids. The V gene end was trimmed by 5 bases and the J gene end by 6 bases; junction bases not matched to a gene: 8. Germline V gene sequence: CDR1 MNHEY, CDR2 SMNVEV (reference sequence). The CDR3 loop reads CASSLTGTRAGELFF. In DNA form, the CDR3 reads TGTGCCAGCAGTCTGACCGGGACTAGAGCCGGGGAGCTGTTTTTT.

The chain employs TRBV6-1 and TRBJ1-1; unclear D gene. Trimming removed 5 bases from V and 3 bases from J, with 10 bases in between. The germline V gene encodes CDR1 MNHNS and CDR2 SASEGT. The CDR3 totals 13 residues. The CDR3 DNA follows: TGTGCCAGCAGTTTGGACTTGGACACTGAAGCTTTCTTT. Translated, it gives CASSLDLDTEAFF.

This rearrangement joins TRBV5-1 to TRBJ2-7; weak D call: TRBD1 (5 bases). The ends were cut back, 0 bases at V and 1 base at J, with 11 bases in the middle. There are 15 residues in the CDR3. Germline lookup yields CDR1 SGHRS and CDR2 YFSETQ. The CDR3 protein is CASSLVGLYSYEQYF. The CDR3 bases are TGCGCCAGCAGCTTGGTGGGGCTGTATTCCTACGAGCAGTACTTC. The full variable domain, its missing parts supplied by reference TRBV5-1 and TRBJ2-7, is KAGVTQTPRYLIKTRGQQVTLSCSPISGHRSVSWYQQTPGQGLQFLFEYFSETQRNKGNFPGRFSGRQFSNSRSEMNVSTLELGDSALYLCASSLVGLYSYEQYFGPGTRLTVT.

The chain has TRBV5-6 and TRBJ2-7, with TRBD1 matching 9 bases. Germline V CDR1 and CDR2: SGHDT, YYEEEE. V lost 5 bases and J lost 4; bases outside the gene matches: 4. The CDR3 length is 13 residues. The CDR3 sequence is CASRGQGNYEQYF. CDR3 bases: TGTGCCAGCAGGGGACAGGGCAATTACGAGCAGTACTTC.

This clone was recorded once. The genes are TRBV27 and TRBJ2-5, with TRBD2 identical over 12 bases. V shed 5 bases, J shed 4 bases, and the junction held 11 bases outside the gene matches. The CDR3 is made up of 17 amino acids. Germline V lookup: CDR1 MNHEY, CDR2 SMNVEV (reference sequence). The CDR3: CASSPFASGRVRETQYF. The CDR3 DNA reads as TGTGCCAGCAGTCCCTTCGCTAGCGGGAGGGTTAGAGAGACCCAGTACTTC.

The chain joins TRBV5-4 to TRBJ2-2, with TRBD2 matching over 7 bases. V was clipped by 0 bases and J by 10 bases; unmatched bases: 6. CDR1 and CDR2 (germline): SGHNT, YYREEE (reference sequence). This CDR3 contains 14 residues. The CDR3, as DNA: TGTGCCAGCAGCTTGGGAGCGGGACCCGTGGAGCTGTTTTTT. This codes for CASSLGAGPVELFF.

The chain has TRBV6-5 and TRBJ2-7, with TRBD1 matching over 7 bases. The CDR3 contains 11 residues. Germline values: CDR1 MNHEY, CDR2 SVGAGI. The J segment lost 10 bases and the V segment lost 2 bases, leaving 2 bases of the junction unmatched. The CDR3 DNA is TGTGCCAGCAGTTACAAGGGGGCACAGTACTTC. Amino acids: CASSYKGAQYF.

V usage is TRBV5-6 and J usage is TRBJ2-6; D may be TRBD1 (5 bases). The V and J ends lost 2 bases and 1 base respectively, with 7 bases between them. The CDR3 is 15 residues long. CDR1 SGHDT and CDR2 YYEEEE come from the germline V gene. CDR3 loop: CASSFKGSGANVLTF. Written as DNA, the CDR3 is TGTGCCAGCAGCTTCAAGGGGTCTGGGGCCAACGTCCTGACTTTC.

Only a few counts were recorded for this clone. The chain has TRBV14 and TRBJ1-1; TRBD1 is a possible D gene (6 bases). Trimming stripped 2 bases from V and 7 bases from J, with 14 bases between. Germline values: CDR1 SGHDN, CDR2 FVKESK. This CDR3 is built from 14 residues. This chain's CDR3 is CASSQSGGGLEAFF. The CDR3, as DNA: TGTGCCAGCAGCCAAAGCGGGGGGGGGCTTGAAGCTTTCTTT.

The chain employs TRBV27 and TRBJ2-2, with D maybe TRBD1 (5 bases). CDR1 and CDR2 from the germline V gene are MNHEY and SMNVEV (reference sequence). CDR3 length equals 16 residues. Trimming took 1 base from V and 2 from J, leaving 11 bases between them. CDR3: CASSLLRQLNTGELFF. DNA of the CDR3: TGTGCCAGCAGTTTATTGCGACAGCTAAACACCGGGGAGCTGTTTTTT.

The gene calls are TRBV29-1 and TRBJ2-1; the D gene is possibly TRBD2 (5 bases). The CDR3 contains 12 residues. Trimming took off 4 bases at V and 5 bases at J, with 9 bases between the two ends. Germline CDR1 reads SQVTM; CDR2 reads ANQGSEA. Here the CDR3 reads CSVGGLNNEQFF. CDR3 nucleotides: TGCAGCGTTGGAGGGCTTAACAATGAGCAGTTCTTC.

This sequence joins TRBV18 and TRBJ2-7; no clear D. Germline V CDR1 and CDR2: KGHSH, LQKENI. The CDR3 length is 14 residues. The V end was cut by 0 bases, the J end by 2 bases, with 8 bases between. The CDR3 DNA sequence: TGTGCCAGCTCACCACCTGGCAATACCTACGAGCAGTACTTC. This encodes CASSPPGNTYEQYF.

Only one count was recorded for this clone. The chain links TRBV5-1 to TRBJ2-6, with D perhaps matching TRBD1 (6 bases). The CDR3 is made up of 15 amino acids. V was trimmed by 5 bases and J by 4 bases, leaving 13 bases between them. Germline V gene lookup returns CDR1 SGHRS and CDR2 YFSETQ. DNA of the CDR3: TGCGCCAGCAGACGACAGGTGATAGGGGCCAACGTCCTGACTTTC. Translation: CASRRQVIGANVLTF.

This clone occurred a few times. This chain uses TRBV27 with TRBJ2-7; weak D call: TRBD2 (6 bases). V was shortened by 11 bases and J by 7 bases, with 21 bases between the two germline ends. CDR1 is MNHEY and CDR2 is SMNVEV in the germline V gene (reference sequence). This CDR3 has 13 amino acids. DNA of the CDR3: TGTGCCGCGAGGCCCGGGGGAAGAAGTGAGCAGTACTTC. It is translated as CAARPGGRSEQYF.